These T cell receptor beta chains were read from a single sample in a study of blood T cell repertoires in COVID-19. The table came from immunoSEQ multiplex PCR; TCRdb's copy has only in-frame clones and leaves some out. The data show around 140,000 clones, 80% to 85% seen once. Specimen: peripheral blood. The receptor set was obtained from a man aged 55 to 70 with acute or convalescent COVID-19. The CDR3 runs from the conserved cysteine through the conserved F or W. D genes are given only for firm matches. Size is stated for part of the rows, as once, few or many counts, or as a class when the clone is expanded.

d_call	v_call	cdr3_length	clone_size	j_call	cdr3_nt	cdr3_aa
TRBD2	TRBV27	15	NA	TRBJ2-2	TGTGCCAGCAGTTTATTAGCGGGGGGGACCGGGGAGCTGTTTTTT	CASSLLAGGTGELFF
NA	TRBV19	13	NA	TRBJ1-5	TGTGCCAGTAGTCCGACATACAATCAGCCCCAGCATTTT	CASSPTYNQPQHF
NA	TRBV7-6	15	NA	TRBJ2-1	TGTGCCAGCAGCTTAGGGATACAGGGTTGGGATGAGCAGTTCTTC	CASSLGIQGWDEQFF
NA	TRBV12-5	13	NA	TRBJ1-2	TGTGCTAGTGGTTTGGCCGGGGGAGCTGGCTACACCTTC	CASGLAGGAGYTF
NA	TRBV9	18	NA	TRBJ2-3	TGTGCCAGCAGCGTAGGGCCTAGCACATTGACAAGCACAGATACGCAGTATTTT	CASSVGPSTLTSTDTQYF
TRBD1	TRBV15	16	NA	TRBJ2-7	TGTGCCACCAGCAGAGATCCTCCGGACAGGGCGTACGAGCAGTACTTC	CATSRDPPDRAYEQYF
NA	TRBV5-4	12	NA	TRBJ1-6	TGTGCCAGCAGCTCTCCTAATTCACCCCTCCACTTT	CASSSPNSPLHF
NA	TRBV6-5	16	once	TRBJ1-6	TGTGCCAGCAGTTACTCCCCCCAATGGGAGGATTCACCCCTCCACTTT	CASSYSPQWEDSPLHF
TRBD2	TRBV7-6	15	few	TRBJ2-1	TGTGCCAGCAGCTATAGCGGGGGGGCTAACAATGAGCAGTTCTTC	CASSYSGGANNEQFF
NA	TRBV5-1	15	NA	TRBJ1-2	TGCGCCAGCAGCTTGGAGGACTCCGGGGGGCTCGGCTACACCTTC	CASSLEDSGGLGYTF
TRBD1	TRBV6-5	12	NA	TRBJ1-4	TGTGCCAGCAGTACAGGGGCTGAAAAACTGTTTTTT	CASSTGAEKLFF
TRBD1	TRBV10-1	14	few	TRBJ2-3	TGCGCCAGCAGTGAACAACAGGGGACAGATACGCAGTATTTT	CASSEQQGTDTQYF
TRBD1	TRBV7-3	15	few	TRBJ2-3	TGTGCCAGCAGCAAGGACAGGGGGCTAACAGATACGCAGTATTTT	CASSKDRGLTDTQYF
TRBD1	TRBV5-4	13	NA	TRBJ2-3	TGTGCCAGCAGCTTGACAGGGGCAGATACGCAGTATTTT	CASSLTGADTQYF
NA	TRBV19	16	NA	TRBJ2-6	TGTGCCAGTAGGTTGGGGGGTCTACCTGGGGCCAACGTCCTGACTTTC	CASRLGGLPGANVLTF
NA	TRBV19	14	NA	TRBJ2-6	TGTGCCAGTATCCCAGGCCCTGGGGCCAACGTCCTGACTTTC	CASIPGPGANVLTF
NA	TRBV24-1	13	NA	TRBJ1-1	TGTGCCACCAGTGGACAGTTAAACACTGAAGCTTTCTTT	CATSGQLNTEAFF
TRBD1	TRBV28	12	once	TRBJ1-1	TGTGCCAGCACGGTGGGGACAGCTGAAGCTTTCTTT	CASTVGTAEAFF
NA	TRBV19	13	NA	TRBJ2-1	TGTGCCAGTACGACTGACTCCTACAATGAGCAGTTCTTC	CASTTDSYNEQFF
TRBD1	TRBV19	14	NA	TRBJ1-5	TGTGCCAGTAGTGCTACAGGGGGCGGTCAGCCCCAGCATTTT	CASSATGGGQPQHF